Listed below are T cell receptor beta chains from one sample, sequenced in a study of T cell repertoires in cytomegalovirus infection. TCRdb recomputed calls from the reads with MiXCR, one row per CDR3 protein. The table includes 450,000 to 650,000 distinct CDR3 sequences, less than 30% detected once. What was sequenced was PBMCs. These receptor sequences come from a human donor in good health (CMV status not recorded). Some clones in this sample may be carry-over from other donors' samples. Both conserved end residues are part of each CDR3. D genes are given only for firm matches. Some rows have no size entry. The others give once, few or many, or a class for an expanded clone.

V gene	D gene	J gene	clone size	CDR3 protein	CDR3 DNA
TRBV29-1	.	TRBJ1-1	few	CSVDDGRTEAFF	TGCAGCGTTGATGACGGTAGGACTGAAGCTTTCTTT
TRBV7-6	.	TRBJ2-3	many	CASSLPKHQGDRSGVITDTQYF	TGTGCCAGCAGCTTACCTAAGCACCAGGGAGATCGTAGCGGAGTAATCACAGATACGCAGTATTTT
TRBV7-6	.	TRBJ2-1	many	CASSLDLYNEQFF	TGTGCCAGCAGCTTAGATTTGTACAATGAGCAGTTCTTC
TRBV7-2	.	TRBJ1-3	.	CASSFSAGNTIYF	TGTGCCAGCAGCTTCTCAGCTGGAAACACCATATATTTT
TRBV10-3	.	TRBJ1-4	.	CAISESSLNEKLFF	TGTGCCATCAGTGAGTCGTCCTTGAATGAAAAACTGTTTTTT
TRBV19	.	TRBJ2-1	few	CASRGTLRAGRGYNEQFF	TGTGCCAGTAGGGGGACTCTTAGGGCCGGCCGAGGCTACAATGAGCAGTTCTTC
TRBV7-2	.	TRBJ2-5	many	CASSSYWGETQYF	TGTGCCAGCAGCTCGTACTGGGGAGAGACCCAGTACTTC
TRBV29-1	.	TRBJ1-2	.	CSVQGLDAAGGYTF	TGCAGCGTTCAGGGGCTGGACGCCGCGGGAGGCTACACCTTC
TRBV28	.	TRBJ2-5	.	CASSSQGHSLETQYF	TGTGCCAGCAGTTCCCAGGGACACAGCCTGGAGACCCAGTACTTC
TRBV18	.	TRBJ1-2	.	CASSLDRRIGGYTF	TGTGCCAGCTCACTTGACAGGAGAATCGGTGGCTACACCTTC
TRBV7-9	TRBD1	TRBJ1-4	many	CASSLTGVGEKLFF	TGTGCCAGCAGCTTGACAGGGGTCGGGGAAAAACTGTTTTTT
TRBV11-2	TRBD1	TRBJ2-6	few	CASSRDRLGANVLTF	TGTGCCAGCAGCCGGGACAGGTTAGGGGCCAACGTCCTGACTTTC